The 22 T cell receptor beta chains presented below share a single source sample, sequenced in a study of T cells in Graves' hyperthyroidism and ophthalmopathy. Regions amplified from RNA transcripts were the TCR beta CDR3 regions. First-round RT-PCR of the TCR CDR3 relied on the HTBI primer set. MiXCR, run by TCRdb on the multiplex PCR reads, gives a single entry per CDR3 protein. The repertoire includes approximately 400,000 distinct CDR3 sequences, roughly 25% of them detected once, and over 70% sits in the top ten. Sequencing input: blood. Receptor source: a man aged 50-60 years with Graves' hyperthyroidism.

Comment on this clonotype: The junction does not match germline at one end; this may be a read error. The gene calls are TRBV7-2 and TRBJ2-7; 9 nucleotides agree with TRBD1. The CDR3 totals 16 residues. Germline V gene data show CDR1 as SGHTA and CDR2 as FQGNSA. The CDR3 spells CASSRESGTGRNEQYF. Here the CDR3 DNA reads TGCGCCAGCAGCCGAGAATCCGGGACAGGGCGGAACGAGCAGTACTTC.

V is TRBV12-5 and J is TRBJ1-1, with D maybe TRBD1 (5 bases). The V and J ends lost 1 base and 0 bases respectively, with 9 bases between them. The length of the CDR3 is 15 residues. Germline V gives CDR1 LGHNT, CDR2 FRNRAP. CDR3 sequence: CASGLDPGMNTEAFF. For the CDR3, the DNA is TGTGCTAGTGGTTTGGACCCAGGGATGAACACTGAAGCTTTCTTT.

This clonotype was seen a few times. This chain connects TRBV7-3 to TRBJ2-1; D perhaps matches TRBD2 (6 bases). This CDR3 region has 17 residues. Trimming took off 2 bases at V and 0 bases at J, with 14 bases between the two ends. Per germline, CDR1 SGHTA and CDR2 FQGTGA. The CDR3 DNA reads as TGTGCCAGCAGCTTAGCCCCTATCGGGAGCTCCTACAATGAGCAGTTCTTC. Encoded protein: CASSLAPIGSSYNEQFF.

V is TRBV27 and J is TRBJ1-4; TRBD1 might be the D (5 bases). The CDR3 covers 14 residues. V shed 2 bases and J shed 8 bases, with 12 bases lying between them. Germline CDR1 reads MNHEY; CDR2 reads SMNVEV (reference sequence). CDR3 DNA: TGTGCCAGCAGTTTAGTGGGGGGGGGAGAAAAACTGTTTTTT. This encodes CASSLVGGGEKLFF.

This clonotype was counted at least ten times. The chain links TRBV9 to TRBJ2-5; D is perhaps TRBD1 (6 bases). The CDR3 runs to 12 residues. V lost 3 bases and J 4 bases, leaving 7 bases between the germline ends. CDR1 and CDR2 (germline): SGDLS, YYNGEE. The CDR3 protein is CASSGGGETQYF. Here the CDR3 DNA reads TGTGCCAGCAGCGGAGGGGGAGAGACCCAGTACTTC.

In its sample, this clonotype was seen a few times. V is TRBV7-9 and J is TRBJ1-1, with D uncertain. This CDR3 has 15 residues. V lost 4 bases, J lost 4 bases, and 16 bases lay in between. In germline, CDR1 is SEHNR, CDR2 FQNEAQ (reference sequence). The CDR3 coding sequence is TGTGCCAGCAGCTCCTGGGAAACTCTAGGCACTGAAGCTTTCTTT. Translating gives CASSSWETLGTEAFF.

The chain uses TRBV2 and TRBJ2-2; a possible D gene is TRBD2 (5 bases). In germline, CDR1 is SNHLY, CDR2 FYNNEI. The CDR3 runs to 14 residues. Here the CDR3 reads CATMQDSNTGELFF. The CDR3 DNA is TGTGCGACGATGCAGGACTCGAACACCGGGGAGCTGTTTTTT.

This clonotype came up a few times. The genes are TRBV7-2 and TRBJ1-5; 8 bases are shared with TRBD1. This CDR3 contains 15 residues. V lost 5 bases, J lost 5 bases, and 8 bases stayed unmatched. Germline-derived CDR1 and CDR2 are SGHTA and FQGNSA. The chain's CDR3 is CASSIRTGPDQPQHF. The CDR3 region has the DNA TGTGCCAGCAGCATCCGGACAGGGCCAGATCAGCCCCAGCATTTT.

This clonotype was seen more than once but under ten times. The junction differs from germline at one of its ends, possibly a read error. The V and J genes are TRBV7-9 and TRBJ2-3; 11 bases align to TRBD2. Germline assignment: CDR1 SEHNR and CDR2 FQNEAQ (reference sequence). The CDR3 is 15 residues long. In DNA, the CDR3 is TGTGCCAGCAGATTAGCGGGAGGGCCGTCAGATACGCAGTATTTT. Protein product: CASRLAGGPSDTQYF.

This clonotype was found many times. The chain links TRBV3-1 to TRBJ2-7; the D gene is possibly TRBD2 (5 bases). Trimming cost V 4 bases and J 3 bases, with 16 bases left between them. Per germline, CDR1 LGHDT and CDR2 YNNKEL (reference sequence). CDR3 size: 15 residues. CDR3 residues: CASSLLLGSSYEQYF. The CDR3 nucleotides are TGTGCCAGCAGCCTCCTCTTAGGGAGCAGCTACGAGCAGTACTTC.

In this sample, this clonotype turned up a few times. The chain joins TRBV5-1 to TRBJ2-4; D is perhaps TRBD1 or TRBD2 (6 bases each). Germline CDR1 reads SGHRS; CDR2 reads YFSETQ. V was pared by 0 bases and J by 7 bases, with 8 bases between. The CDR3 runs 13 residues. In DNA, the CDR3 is TGCGCCAGCAGCTTGGGGGGGGCGAACATTCAGTACTTC. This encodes CASSLGGANIQYF. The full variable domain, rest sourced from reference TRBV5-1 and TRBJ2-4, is KAGVTQTPRYLIKTRGQQVTLSCSPISGHRSVSWYQQTPGQGLQFLFEYFSETQRNKGNFPGRFSGRQFSNSRSEMNVSTLELGDSALYLCASSLGGANIQYFGAGTRLSVL.

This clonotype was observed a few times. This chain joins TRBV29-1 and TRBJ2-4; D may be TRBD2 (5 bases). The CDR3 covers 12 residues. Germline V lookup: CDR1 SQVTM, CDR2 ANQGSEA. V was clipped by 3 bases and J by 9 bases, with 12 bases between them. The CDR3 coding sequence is TGCAGCGTTGAGGGTACTAGTCGCATTCAGTACTTC. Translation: CSVEGTSRIQYF.

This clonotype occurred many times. The CDR3 DNA reads TGTGCCAGCAGCGCCCATACTAGCGGGAGGGAGTATGAGCAGTTCTTC. Encoded protein: CASSAHTSGREYEQFF. The chain is built from TRBV12-3 or TRBV12-4 and TRBJ2-1; 13 bases agree with TRBD2. The CDR3 extends over 16 amino acids. J was trimmed by 8 bases and V by 6 bases; bases with no gene match: 10.

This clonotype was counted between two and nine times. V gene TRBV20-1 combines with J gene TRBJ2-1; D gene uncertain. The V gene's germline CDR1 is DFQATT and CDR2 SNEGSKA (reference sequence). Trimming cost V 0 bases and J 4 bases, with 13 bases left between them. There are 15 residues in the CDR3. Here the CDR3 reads CSARDVSVGYNEQFF. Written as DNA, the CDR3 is TGCAGTGCTAGAGATGTGAGCGTAGGATACAATGAGCAGTTCTTC.

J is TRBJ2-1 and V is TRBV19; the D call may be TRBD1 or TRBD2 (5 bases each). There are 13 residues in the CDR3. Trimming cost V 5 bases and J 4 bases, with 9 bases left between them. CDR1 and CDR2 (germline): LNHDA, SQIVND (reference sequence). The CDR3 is CASSGTKYNEQFF. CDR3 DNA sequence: TGTGCCAGTAGTGGGACCAAATACAATGAGCAGTTCTTC.

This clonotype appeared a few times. DNA of the CDR3: TGCGCCAGCAGTGATGAATATGGCTACACCTTC. Its translation: CASSDEYGYTF. The V gene is TRBV10-1, the J gene TRBJ1-2; D is unclear. The length of the CDR3 is 11 residues. V gave up 3 bases and J gave up 5 bases, with 4 bases separating them. Germline CDR1 WNHNN, CDR2 SYGVQD (reference sequence).

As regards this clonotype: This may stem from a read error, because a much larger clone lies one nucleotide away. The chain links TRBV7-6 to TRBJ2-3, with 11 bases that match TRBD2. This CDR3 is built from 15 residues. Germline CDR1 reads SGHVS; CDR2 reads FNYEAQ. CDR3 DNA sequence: TGTGCCAGCCGCCCAACTAGCGGGAGCATAGATACGCAGTATTTT. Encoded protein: CASRPTSGSIDTQYF.

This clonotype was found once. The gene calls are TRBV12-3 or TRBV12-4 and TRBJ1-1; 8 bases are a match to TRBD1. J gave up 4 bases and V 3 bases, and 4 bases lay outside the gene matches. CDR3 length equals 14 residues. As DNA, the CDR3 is TGTGCCAGCAGTTTCCAGGGGGCAACCACTGAAGCTTTCTTT. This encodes CASSFQGATTEAFF.

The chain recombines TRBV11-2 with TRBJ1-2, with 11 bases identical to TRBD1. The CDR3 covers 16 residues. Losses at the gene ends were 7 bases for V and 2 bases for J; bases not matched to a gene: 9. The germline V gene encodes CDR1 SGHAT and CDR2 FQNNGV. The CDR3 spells CASNLPGTGGNYGYTF. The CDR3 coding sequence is TGTGCCAGCAATCTTCCCGGGACAGGGGGAAACTATGGCTACACCTTC. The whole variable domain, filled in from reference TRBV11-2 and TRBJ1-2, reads EAGVAQSPRYKIIEKRQSVAFWCNPISGHATLYWYQQILGQGPKLLIQFQNNGVVDDSQLPKDRFSAERLKGVDSTLKIQPAKLEDSAVYLCASNLPGTGGNYGYTFGSGTRLTVV.

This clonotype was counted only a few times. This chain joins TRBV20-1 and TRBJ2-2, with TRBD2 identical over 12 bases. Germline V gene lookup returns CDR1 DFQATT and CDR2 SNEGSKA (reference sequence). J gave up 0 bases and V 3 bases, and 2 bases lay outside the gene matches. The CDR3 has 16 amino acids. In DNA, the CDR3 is TGCAGTGCTAGCCGACTAGCGGGAGCGAACACCGGGGAGCTGTTTTTT. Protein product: CSASRLAGANTGELFF.

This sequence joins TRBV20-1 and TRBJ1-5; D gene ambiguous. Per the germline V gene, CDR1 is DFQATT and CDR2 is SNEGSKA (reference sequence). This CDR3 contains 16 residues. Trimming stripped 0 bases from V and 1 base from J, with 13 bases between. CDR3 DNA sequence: TGCAGTGCTAGAGACTTTCCGGAGGACAGCAATCAGCCCCAGCATTTT. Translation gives CSARDFPEDSNQPQHF.

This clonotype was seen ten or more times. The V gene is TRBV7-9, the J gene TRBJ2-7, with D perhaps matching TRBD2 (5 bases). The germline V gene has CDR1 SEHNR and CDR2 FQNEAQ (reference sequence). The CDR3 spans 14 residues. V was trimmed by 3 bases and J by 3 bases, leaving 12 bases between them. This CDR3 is CASSLGRDGYEQYF. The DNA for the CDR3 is TGTGCCAGCAGCTTGGGTCGGGATGGCTACGAGCAGTACTTC.